The clone carrying this T cell receptor (beta chain) is a singleton in its sample. What it binds is unknown. The data were obtained in a study of OX40 agonist ivuxolimab in advanced cancers. Study background: In three patients, partial responses were observed, one with hepatocellular carcinoma and two with cutaneous melanoma. General observations from the study: Compared with CD4+, CD8+ T cells on average had more expanded clones. People who partly responded at 0.1-3.0 mg/kg had some of the least clonal expansion seen. What antigens the expanded peripheral T cells recognized was never established.

TCRdb keeps only in-frame clones here, not all; method: immunoSEQ multiplex PCR. The repertoire has over 15,000 clones, about 81% of them found once; the top ten carry 41%. The CDR3 length is 12 residues. Trimming shortened V by 6 bases and J by 0 bases, and 5 bases separated the two germline ends. The germline gives CDR1 MDHEN, CDR2 SYDVKM. The starting material was CD4+ or CD8+ T cells sorted from blood, obtained in a trial of the OX40 agonist ivuxolimab. The sequence came from an adult with an advanced solid tumor such as melanoma, head and neck, liver or kidney cancer. The chain couples TRBV28 to TRBJ1-1; D is unclear. CDR3 bases: TGTGCCAGCAGCGCGATGAACACTGAAGCTTTCTTT. It encodes CASSAMNTEAFF. Based on the CDR3 plus reference TRBV28 and TRBJ1-1, the full variable domain is DVKVTQSSRYLVKRTGEKVFLECVQDMDHENMFWYRQDPGLGLRLIYFSYDVKMKEKGDIPEGYSVSREKKERFSLILESASTNQTSMYLCASSAMNTEAFFGQGTRLTVV.